Below are 2 T cell receptor beta chains sequenced from a single sample in a study of T-cell reconstitution after alpha-beta-depleted transplantation in children. Unique molecular identifiers were incorporated during preparation of the TCRbeta library. One entry per CDR3 protein results from TCRdb running MiXCR on the PCR reads. The sample shows about 300,000 distinct CDR3 sequences, roughly a tenth of them seen only once. The sample in question was PBMCs, obtained before TCRalphabeta/CD19-depleted stem cell transplant. These receptors were taken from a boy younger than two with acute myeloid leukemia, due to receive a stem cell transplant.

J is TRBJ2-3 and V is TRBV28; 11 nucleotides agree with TRBD2. This CDR3 is built from 17 residues. The V gene end was trimmed by 2 bases and the J gene end by 3 bases; junction bases not matched to a gene: 7. CDR1 MDHEN and CDR2 SYDVKM come from the germline V gene. CDR3: CASSLGTSGRRTDTQYF. DNA for the CDR3: TGTGCCAGCAGTTTAGGGACTAGCGGAAGAAGAACAGATACGCAGTATTTT. Full variable domain (rest looked up from reference TRBV28 and TRBJ2-3): DVKVTQSSRYLVKRTGEKVFLECVQDMDHENMFWYRQDPGLGLRLIYFSYDVKMKEKGDIPEGYSVSREKKERFSLILESASTNQTSMYLCASSLGTSGRRTDTQYFGPGTRLTVL.

This clonotype was found many times. This chain connects TRBV11-2 to TRBJ2-4, with D maybe TRBD2 (6 bases). CDR1 SGHAT and CDR2 FQNNGV come from the germline V gene. Trimming left V 5 bases short and J 9 bases short, with 17 bases between. This CDR3 spans 14 amino acids. The DNA for the CDR3 is TGTGCCAGCAGCCTGGAGGGACTCTCGCCCATTCAGTACTTC. Translation: CASSLEGLSPIQYF.